This T cell receptor (beta chain) came from a study of T cells in Graves' hyperthyroidism and ophthalmopathy. Regarding the study as a whole: The blood repertoire included most of the expanded thyroid clonotypes above 0.001.

The table lists this clonotype with many counts. Its antigen remains unknown. The CDR3 consists of 13 residues. Germline-derived CDR1 and CDR2 are SEHNR and FQNEAQ (reference sequence). The ends were cut back, 6 bases at V and 3 bases at J, with 11 bases in the middle. Amplified TCR beta CDR3 regions derived from RNA transcripts. An initial round of RT-PCR targeting the TCR CDR3 relied on the HTBI primer set. TCRdb re-derived calls from the multiplex PCR reads in MiXCR, one entry per CDR3 protein. Among about 360,000 distinct CDR3 sequences listed, roughly 13% were seen once. This rearrangement joins TRBV7-9 to TRBJ1-1; D unclear. Sequencing was performed on blood. This receptor was taken from a woman between 18 and 29 years old with Graves' hyperthyroidism. CDR3 residues: CASRPVGYTEAFF. CDR3 sequence (DNA): TGTGCCAGCAGACCCGTGGGGTACACTGAAGCTTTCTTT.